This TCR beta chain was identified in a study of blood T cells in healthy people across ages. Concerning this clonotype itself: A single base separates this from a much larger clone, so it may be a read error.

CDR3 length: 14 amino acids. The germline CDR1 and CDR2 sequences are MDHEN and SYDVKM. It was with a sample-barcoded 5' primer and a J-beta primer mix that a second PCR of about 6 to 12 cycles was run. Each CDR3 protein gets one entry after TCRdb re-called the 5' RACE reads with MiXCR. The sample contains some 1.7 million distinct CDR3 sequences, 28% of which appear only once. V and J are TRBV28 and TRBJ2-5; the D gene is possibly TRBD1 (6 bases). Material: blood. This TCR was recovered from a woman in her twenties or thirties in good health. CDR3 sequence: CASSLLDSGREQCF. The CDR3 DNA sequence: TGTGCCAGCAGTTTACTGGACAGTGGCCGCGAGCAGTGCTTC.